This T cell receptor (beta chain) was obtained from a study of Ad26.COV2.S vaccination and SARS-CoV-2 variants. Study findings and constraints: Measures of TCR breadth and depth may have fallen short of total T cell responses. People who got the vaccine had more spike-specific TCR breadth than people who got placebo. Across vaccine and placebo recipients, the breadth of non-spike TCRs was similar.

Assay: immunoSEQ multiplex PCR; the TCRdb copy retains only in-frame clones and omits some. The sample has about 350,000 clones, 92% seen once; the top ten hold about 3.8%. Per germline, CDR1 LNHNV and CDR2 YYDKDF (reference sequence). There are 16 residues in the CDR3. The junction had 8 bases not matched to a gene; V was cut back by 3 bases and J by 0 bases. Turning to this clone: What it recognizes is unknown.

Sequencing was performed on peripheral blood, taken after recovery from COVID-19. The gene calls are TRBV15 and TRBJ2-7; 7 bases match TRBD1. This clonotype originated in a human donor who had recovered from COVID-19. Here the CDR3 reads CATSSHMDRSSYEQYF. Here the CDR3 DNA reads TGTGCCACCAGCAGCCACATGGACAGGAGCTCCTACGAGCAGTACTTC.